This T cell receptor (beta chain) was captured in a study of blood T cell repertoires in COVID-19. Looking at the study overall: Collection of acute and convalescent COVID-19 samples took place in the United States, Italy and Spain.

The germline V and J ends were trimmed by 2 bases and 5 bases, with 10 bases remaining between them. The CDR3 sequence is 13 residues long. Per the germline V gene, CDR1 is SGHNT and CDR2 is YYREEE (reference sequence). Authors' data handling: Using reference gene primer amplification, nucleated cell counts were estimated. Libraries were prepared by immunoSEQ multiplex PCR; TCRdb keeps only in-frame clonotypes and omits some of them. V, J and clone size reflect that table, while D and trimming were determined from the DNA. The table has 170,000 or so clones, 86% seen once. Sequenced sample: peripheral blood. The sequence was obtained from a man over 45 with active or convalescent COVID-19. The gene calls are TRBV5-4 and TRBJ2-5; no clear D gene. CDR3 residues: CASSFNPRETQYF. Written as DNA, the CDR3 is TGTGCCAGCAGCTTCAACCCGCGGGAGACCCAGTACTTC.